The 30 T cell receptor beta chains listed next were all sequenced from one sample in a study of blood T cell repertoires in COVID-19. Some clones are missing from TCRdb's copy, which holds only in-frame ones; the method was immunoSEQ multiplex PCR. The table includes about 78,000 clones, around 91% detected once. The sequencing input was peripheral blood. These receptors were obtained from a woman between 45 and 60 years old in a cohort sampled during active COVID-19.

The chain has TRBV5-1 and TRBJ2-3; 11 bases are a match to TRBD2. The germline V gene encodes CDR1 SGHRS and CDR2 YFSETQ. J gave up 3 bases and V 2 bases, and 5 bases lay outside the gene matches. The CDR3 loop spans 16 amino acids. This chain's CDR3 is CASSFTSGSFTDTQYF. CDR3 coding DNA: TGCGCCAGCAGCTTTACTAGCGGGAGTTTTACAGATACGCAGTATTTT. The full variable domain, with the rest looked up from reference TRBV5-1 and TRBJ2-3, is KAGVTQTPRYLIKTRGQQVTLSCSPISGHRSVSWYQQTPGQGLQFLFEYFSETQRNKGNFPGRFSGRQFSNSRSEMNVSTLELGDSALYLCASSFTSGSFTDTQYFGPGTRLTVL.

The gene calls are TRBV7-6 and TRBJ2-2; 8 bases line up with TRBD2. V lost 0 bases to trimming and J lost 15 bases; unmatched junction nucleotides: 12. The length of the CDR3 is 15 residues. CDR1 is SGHVS, CDR2 FNYEAQ, per germline. CDR3 DNA: TGTGCCAGCAGCTTAGCCTTAGCGGGACAAACCAGTTTGTTTTTT. Amino acid sequence: CASSLALAGQTSLFF.

The rearrangement uses TRBV3-1 (or the pseudogene TRBV3-2) and TRBJ1-1; 9 bases are a match to TRBD1. The V gene's germline CDR1 is LGHDT and CDR2 YNNKEL (reference sequence). Trimming at V came to 4 bases and at J to 10 bases, leaving 7 bases not matched to a gene. This CDR3 spans 13 amino acids. CDR3 loop: CASSLFRQGGAFF. CDR3 bases: TGTGCCAGCAGCCTATTTAGACAGGGGGGAGCTTTCTTT.

V and J are TRBV7-3 and TRBJ2-3, with TRBD2 matching over 8 bases. The CDR3 has 17 residues. CDR1 and CDR2 (germline): SGHTA, FQGTGA. The trim removed 1 base at V and 6 bases at J, leaving 12 bases unmatched. The CDR3 is CASSLMSSGQSGDTQYF. CDR3 bases: TGTGCCAGCAGCTTAATGTCTAGCGGGCAGTCGGGGGATACGCAGTATTTT.

The sample holds one count of this clone. The chain carries TRBV18 and TRBJ2-3, with a weak D call TRBD2 (5 bases). The CDR3 extends over 17 amino acids. Deletions cut 4 bases from V and 0 bases from J, with 17 bases between. Germline loops: CDR1 KGHSH, CDR2 LQKENI. The CDR3 DNA reads TGTGCCAGCTCACAAGGAATGGTAGCGTCTAGCACAGATACGCAGTATTTT. Translated: CASSQGMVASSTDTQYF.

The V gene is TRBV12-3 or TRBV12-4, the J gene TRBJ2-3, with D possibly TRBD2 on 6 matching bases. This CDR3 has 13 residues. V lost 7 bases and J lost 4, with 12 bases in between. CDR3 coding DNA: TGTGCCAGCATGGAGGGATTGGCAGATACGCAGTATTTT. It is translated as CASMEGLADTQYF.

This clone occurred a few times. This chain connects TRBV19 to TRBJ1-5; D unresolved. V lost 5 bases to trimming and J lost 11 bases, with 16 bases between them. Germline CDR1 and CDR2: LNHDA and SQIVND (reference sequence). The CDR3 totals 13 residues. The CDR3 DNA sequence: TGTGCCAGTAGTCCCCTCTCCGGTAGAGCCCAGCATTTT. Its translation is CASSPLSGRAQHF.

This sequence joins TRBV29-1 and TRBJ2-7, with D possibly being TRBD1 or TRBD2 (7 bases each). The CDR3 sequence is 12 residues long. Trimming removed 6 bases at V and 7 bases at J, with 16 bases between. Per the germline V gene, CDR1 is SQVTM and CDR2 is ANQGSEA. DNA of the CDR3: TGCAGCGTGGGCAGGGGGGGGGAAGAGCAGTACTTC. Protein sequence: CSVGRGGEEQYF.

The V call is TRBV28, the J call TRBJ2-7; 8 bases map to TRBD2. Trimming at V came to 4 bases and at J to 2 bases, leaving 10 bases not matched to a gene. The CDR3 spans 16 residues. Germline CDR1 MDHEN, CDR2 SYDVKM. For the CDR3, the DNA is TGTGCCAGCAGTTCCCGTAGCGGGGCTCGAACCTACGAGCAGTACTTC. This sequence encodes CASSSRSGARTYEQYF.

This clone has only one observation. V usage is TRBV10-3 and J usage is TRBJ2-1; 9 bases agree with TRBD2. Trimming removed 0 bases from V and 10 bases from J; junction bases left unmatched: 10. The CDR3 extends over 16 amino acids. CDR1 is ENHRY, CDR2 SYGVKD, per germline. The CDR3 loop reads CAISESVIAGEDEQFF. CDR3 nucleotide sequence: TGTGCCATCAGTGAGTCGGTGATAGCGGGAGAGGACGAGCAGTTCTTC.

V is TRBV18 and J is TRBJ1-1; 7 bases align to TRBD1. The J segment lost 4 bases and the V segment lost 2 bases, leaving 13 bases of the junction unmatched. This CDR3 region has 17 residues. Germline CDR1 KGHSH, CDR2 LQKENI. The CDR3 nucleotides read TGTGCCAGCTCACCATCGCGGGGACTCTCAGGGGGCACTGAAGCTTTCTTT. As protein: CASSPSRGLSGGTEAFF. Full variable domain (rest looked up from reference TRBV18 and TRBJ1-1): NAGVMQNPRHLVRRRGQEARLRCSPMKGHSHVYWYRQLPEEGLKFMVYLQKENIIDESGMPKERFSAEFPKEGPSILRIQQVVRGDSAAYFCASSPSRGLSGGTEAFFGQGTRLTVV.

The chain couples TRBV6-6 to TRBJ1-2; D gene uncertain. The V gene's germline CDR1 is MNHNY and CDR2 SVGAGI (reference sequence). The CDR3 covers 14 residues. V lost 6 bases and J lost 7, with 18 bases in between. The CDR3 loop is CASSLTIGVFGYTF. The CDR3 bases are TGTGCCAGCAGCCTGACAATCGGTGTCTTTGGCTACACCTTC.

The chain is built from TRBV28 and TRBJ2-1; the match to TRBD2 covers 9 bases. Germline CDR1 and CDR2: MDHEN and SYDVKM. This CDR3 comprises 13 residues. J was trimmed by 7 bases and V by 5 bases; bases with no gene match: 3. CDR3 sequence: CASSRSGGNEQFF. DNA for the CDR3: TGTGCCAGCAGTCGCAGCGGGGGGAATGAGCAGTTCTTC.

V gene TRBV6-6 combines with J gene TRBJ2-7; 7 bases fit TRBD1. V lost 4 bases and J lost 0; bases outside the gene matches: 9. The germline V gene encodes CDR1 MNHNY and CDR2 SVGAGI (reference sequence). The CDR3 covers 16 residues. The CDR3 bases are TGTGCCAGCAGTTCCCTAGGACAGGCAGACTCCTACGAGCAGTACTTC. Amino acid sequence: CASSSLGQADSYEQYF.

This clone appeared a single time. The rearrangement links TRBV5-1 to TRBJ2-7, with 8 bases that match TRBD2. Germline assignment: CDR1 SGHRS and CDR2 YFSETQ. The CDR3 spans 14 residues. Trimming at V came to 6 bases and at J to 3 bases, leaving 8 bases not matched to a gene. The CDR3 coding sequence is TGCGCCAGCAAACCTAGCGGGTCCAGCTACGAGCAGTACTTC. It codes for CASKPSGSSYEQYF. The variable domain in full, with the rest retrieved from reference TRBV5-1 and TRBJ2-7, is KAGVTQTPRYLIKTRGQQVTLSCSPISGHRSVSWYQQTPGQGLQFLFEYFSETQRNKGNFPGRFSGRQFSNSRSEMNVSTLELGDSALYLCASKPSGSSYEQYFGPGTRLTVT.

The chain couples TRBV7-8 to TRBJ1-2; 7 bases agree with TRBD1. The V gene's germline CDR1 is SGHVS and CDR2 FQNEAQ. The CDR3 is 13 residues long. V trimming: 2 bases; J trimming: 3 bases; junction bases outside the gene matches: 0. The DNA of the CDR3 is TGTGCCAGCAGCTTACAGGGGGACTATGGCTACACCTTC. Its translation: CASSLQGDYGYTF.

J is TRBJ2-2 and V is TRBV25-1, with TRBD2 identical over 10 bases. J was trimmed by 2 bases and V by 8 bases; bases with no gene match: 5. Germline-derived CDR1 and CDR2 are MGHDK and SYGVNS. The CDR3 consists of 15 residues. CDR3 coding DNA: TGTGCCAGCTCCCTAGCGGGAGTTAACACCGGGGAGCTGTTTTTT. Residues: CASSLAGVNTGELFF.

The genes are TRBV5-1 and TRBJ2-3, with 13 bases identical to TRBD2. The V gene end was trimmed by 1 base and the J gene end by 9 bases; junction bases not matched to a gene: 2. Germline lookup yields CDR1 SGHRS and CDR2 YFSETQ. The CDR3 totals 14 residues. The CDR3 nucleotides are TGCGCCAGCAGCTTGTCACTAGCGGGAGGGACGCAGTATTTT. This sequence encodes CASSLSLAGGTQYF.

The J gene is TRBJ2-1, the V gene TRBV11-2; a weak D match, TRBD2 (6 bases). This CDR3 region has 14 residues. Trimming stripped 4 bases from V and 10 bases from J, with 17 bases between. CDR1 is SGHAT, CDR2 FQNNGV, per germline. CDR3 amino acids: CASSSGDSLREQFF. DNA for the CDR3: TGTGCCAGCAGCTCTGGGGACTCCCTGAGGGAGCAGTTCTTC. Variable domain in full (rest from reference TRBV11-2 and TRBJ2-1): EAGVAQSPRYKIIEKRQSVAFWCNPISGHATLYWYQQILGQGPKLLIQFQNNGVVDDSQLPKDRFSAERLKGVDSTLKIQPAKLEDSAVYLCASSSGDSLREQFFGPGTRLTVL.

This chain's CDR3 is CASRREALAKNIQYF. CDR3 sequence (DNA): TGTGCCAGCAGGCGGGAGGCACTAGCCAAAAACATTCAGTACTTC. V and J are TRBV2 and TRBJ2-4, with 8 bases identical to TRBD2. This CDR3 has 15 amino acids. Germline V lookup: CDR1 SNHLY, CDR2 FYNNEI. The V segment lost 6 bases and the J segment 0 bases; nucleotides outside the gene matches: 4. The entire variable domain, with the rest obtained from reference TRBV2 and TRBJ2-4, is as follows: EPEVTQTPSHQVTQMGQEVILRCVPISNHLYFYWYRQILGQKVEFLVSFYNNEISEKSEIFDDQFSVERPDGSNFTLKIRSTKLEDSAMYFCASRREALAKNIQYFGAGTRLSVL.

In its sample, this clone was seen a few times. The chain links TRBV7-9 to TRBJ2-7; 8 nucleotides agree with TRBD1. CDR1 SEHNR and CDR2 FQNEAQ come from the germline V gene (reference sequence). The CDR3 is made up of 15 amino acids. J was trimmed by 6 bases and V by 8 bases; bases with no gene match: 15. The CDR3 protein is CASAILDRDNGEQYF. CDR3 coding DNA: TGTGCCAGCGCAATCCTGGACAGGGACAATGGCGAGCAGTACTTC.

V usage is TRBV5-1 and J usage is TRBJ2-5; 11 nucleotides line up with TRBD2. CDR3 length: 15 amino acids. The germline CDR1 and CDR2 sequences are SGHRS and YFSETQ. Trimming cost V 7 bases and J 5 bases; bases outside gene matches: 10. The CDR3 region is CASRLAGPLRETQYF. The CDR3 DNA is TGCGCCAGCCGACTAGCGGGACCACTAAGGGAGACCCAGTACTTC.

This rearrangement joins TRBV4-2 to TRBJ2-7; the match to TRBD2 covers 14 bases. Germline trimming cut 4 bases from V and 4 bases from J; bases unmatched to any gene: 3. Germline values: CDR1 LGHNA, CDR2 YNFKEQ. CDR3 length: 15 residues. CDR3: CASSPGLAGEYEQYF. The CDR3 DNA sequence: TGTGCCAGCAGCCCGGGACTAGCGGGAGAGTACGAGCAGTACTTC.

This chain uses TRBV5-1 with TRBJ2-7; 8 nucleotides align to TRBD2. CDR3 size: 15 residues. CDR1 and CDR2 from the germline V gene are SGHRS and YFSETQ. Trimming took 4 bases from V and 2 from J; bases not matched to a gene: 8. CDR3 in DNA: TGCGCCAGCAGCGAGGGACCGGGAGGGCCCTACGAGCAGTACTTC. Translation: CASSEGPGGPYEQYF.

This clone was seen only a few times. The chain links TRBV7-3 to TRBJ2-2; D is possibly TRBD2 (7 bases). There are 16 residues in the CDR3. Germline V gives CDR1 SGHTA, CDR2 FQGTGA. V dropped 4 bases and J dropped 3 bases, with 15 bases sitting between them. CDR3 nucleotide sequence: TGTGCCAGCAGCTCTTGGGGGGGCCCTGACACCGGGGAGCTGTTTTTT. Amino acids: CASSSWGGPDTGELFF.

The chain recombines TRBV28 with TRBJ1-2; perhaps TRBD1 as D (5 bases). V lost 5 bases and J lost 8, with 12 bases in between. Germline loops: CDR1 MDHEN, CDR2 SYDVKM. This CDR3 has 12 amino acids. The CDR3 loop is CASSPGWEGYTF. CDR3 coding DNA: TGTGCCAGCAGTCCAGGGTGGGAAGGCTACACCTTC.

The J gene is TRBJ1-2, the V gene TRBV28, with 8 bases aligning to TRBD1. Per germline, CDR1 MDHEN and CDR2 SYDVKM. Trimming cost V 6 bases and J 2 bases; bases outside gene matches: 5. This CDR3 comprises 14 residues. DNA of the CDR3: TGTGCCAGCAGGTCGGGACAGGCCAACTATGGCTACACCTTC. This translates into CASRSGQANYGYTF.

This clone was seen a single time. The chain is built from TRBV28 and TRBJ2-7; the D gene is possibly TRBD2 (6 bases). The V end lost 2 bases, the J end lost 2 bases, and 16 bases lay between the germline ends. Germline V lookup: CDR1 MDHEN, CDR2 SYDVKM. CDR3 size: 16 residues. DNA of the CDR3: TGTGCCAGCAGTTTAGCGGGCGGGACGGCAACCTACGAGCAGTACTTC. This gives the protein CASSLAGGTATYEQYF. Drawing the rest from reference TRBV28 and TRBJ2-7, the complete variable domain is DVKVTQSSRYLVKRTGEKVFLECVQDMDHENMFWYRQDPGLGLRLIYFSYDVKMKEKGDIPEGYSVSREKKERFSLILESASTNQTSMYLCASSLAGGTATYEQYFGPGTRLTVT.

The chain joins TRBV11-3 to TRBJ1-6, with 9 bases that match TRBD1. J gave up 8 bases and V 3 bases, and 2 bases lay outside the gene matches. Germline-derived CDR1 and CDR2 are SGHNT and YENEEA. The CDR3 is made up of 14 amino acids. As DNA, the CDR3 is TGTGCCAGCAGCTTGGGACAGGGAGATTCACCCCTCCACTTT. It is translated as CASSLGQGDSPLHF.

This clone showed up just a few times. This rearrangement joins TRBV4-2 to TRBJ2-7, with TRBD2 matching 8 bases. The CDR3 spans 15 residues. CDR1 is LGHNA, CDR2 YNFKEQ, per germline. The junction had 6 bases not matched to a gene; V was cut back by 5 bases and J by 0 bases. The CDR3: CASSALAESSYEQYF. The DNA of the CDR3 is TGTGCCAGCAGCGCACTAGCGGAGAGCTCCTACGAGCAGTACTTC.